This T cell receptor beta chain is drawn from a study of blood T cell repertoires in COVID-19 (TCRdb year 2020). With respect to the entire study: Samples covering the acute and convalescent phases of COVID-19 were provided by collaborators in the United States, Italy and Spain. The prospective study material was composed of cDNA or gDNA derived from T cells, B-cell-depleted T cells, or PBMCs. The dataset comprised deeply sampled blood TCRbeta repertoires from subjects exposed to, actively infected with, or recovered from COVID-19. A freely available public database, intended as a resource for researchers studying the immune response to SARS-CoV-2, is where the repertoires were released. The samples were drawn from the first 160 participants of the ongoing ImmuneRACE study and from some 1,300 subjects provided by 6 global collaborators. Nearly every sample came with metadata listing a de-identified subject ID, COVID-19 status, age in years and sex. Where available, HLA class I and class II types were obtained from metadata supplied by the sample provider rather than from assay-based typing. Overall study results and their limits: Clinical and demographic metadata were provided uncurated, with the amount varying by source and participant.

As concerns this clone: The antigen it binds to is not known. Base quality data are lacking; no much larger clone is found one base away.

V sheds 1 base and J sheds 2 bases, leaving 18 bases between their ends. The CDR3 holds 17 amino acids from the cysteine to the phenylalanine. Only CDR3 DNA remains: 51 bases, in frame from the first base. For CDR1 and CDR2, the germline V gene lists SGHTA and FQGNSA. In Seattle, one collaborating source enrolled patients while the infection was active and tracked those patients longitudinally over the course of disease. The collaborating institutions used their own protocols to collect whole blood in K2EDTA tubes. For TCRbeta analysis, collaborator samples were shipped as frozen whole blood, as isolated PBMCs, or as DNA extracted from either sample type. TCRbeta CDR3 regions were amplified from genomic DNA by means of the immunoSEQ Assay, a bias-controlled multiplex PCR. From the authors' description of their analysis: The number of nucleated cells in each sample was estimated from the amplification of reference gene primers within the assay. To quantify the absolute abundance of each unique TCRbeta CDR3 rearrangement, sequence reads were collapsed and filtered. For each sample, productive Simpson clonality was calculated by taking the square root of Simpson's diversity index across productive rearrangements. Imported from immuneACCESS, the table was reduced by TCRdb to in-frame sequences with V and J called. These copies leave out some clones; in studies compared against another copy, an unresolved V gene accounts for under half, and the cause of the remainder is not known. Clone size and V and J calls were adopted from that table, with D and trimming inferred from the DNA. The sample table holds about 200,000 clones, of which 82% were seen once. The top ten constitute roughly 7.1% of the sample.

This TCR was recovered from a woman in her sixties with COVID-19, enrolled during active disease. The sequenced sample was peripheral blood. In this chain, TRBV7-2 is recombined with TRBJ2-7; perhaps TRBD2 is the D gene, with 5 bases matching. CDR3 protein: CASSLVMSRETAYEQYF. The bases read TGTGCCAGCAGCTTAGTCATGTCCCGGGAAACGGCCTACGAGCAGTACTTC. Outside the CDR3, residues come from the reference TRBV7-2 and TRBJ2-7 proteins, so the full variable domain is: GAGVSQSPSNKVTEKGKDVELRCDPISGHTALYWYRQSLGQGLEFLIYFQGNSAPDKSGLPSDRFSAERTGGSVSTLTIQRTQQEDSAVYLCASSLVMSRETAYEQYFGPGTRLTVT.